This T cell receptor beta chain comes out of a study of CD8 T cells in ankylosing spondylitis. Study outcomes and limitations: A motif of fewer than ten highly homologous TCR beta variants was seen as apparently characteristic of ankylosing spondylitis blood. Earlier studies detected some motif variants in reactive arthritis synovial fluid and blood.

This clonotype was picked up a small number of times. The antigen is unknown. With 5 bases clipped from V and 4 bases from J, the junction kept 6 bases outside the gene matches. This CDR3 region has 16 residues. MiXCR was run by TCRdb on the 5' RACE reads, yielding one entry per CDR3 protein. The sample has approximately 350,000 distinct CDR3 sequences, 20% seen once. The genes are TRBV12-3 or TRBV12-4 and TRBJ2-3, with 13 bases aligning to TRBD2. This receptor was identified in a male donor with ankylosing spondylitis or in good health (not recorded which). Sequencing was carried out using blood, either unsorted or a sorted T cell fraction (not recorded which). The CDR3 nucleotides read TGTGCCAGCAGTGTCAGACTAGCGGGGGGTGCAGATACGCAGTATTTT. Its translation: CASSVRLAGGADTQYF.